These 15 T cell receptor beta chains were all obtained from the same sample, sequenced in a study of T cells in Graves' hyperthyroidism and ophthalmopathy. Template material for amplifying TCR beta CDR3 regions consisted of RNA transcripts. An initial round of RT-PCR targeting the TCR CDR3 relied on the HTBI primer set. TCRdb called the multiplex PCR reads again in MiXCR, with one record for every CDR3 protein. The sample has hundreds of thousands of distinct CDR3 sequences; 19% are singletons. The material sequenced was blood. The receptors shown here come from a woman between 18 and 29 years old with Graves' hyperthyroidism.

This clonotype showed up many times. The J gene is TRBJ2-7, the V gene TRBV6-2 or TRBV6-3; 13 nucleotides agree with TRBD2. The germline V gene has CDR1 MNHEY and CDR2 SVGEGT. V gave up 5 bases and J gave up 3 bases; unmatched junction bases: 4. This CDR3 is built from 15 residues. CDR3 bases: TGTGCCAGCAGTCCTCGACTAGCGGGGGGCTACGAGCAGTACTTC. The encoded protein is CASSPRLAGGYEQYF.

The sample holds many counts of this clonotype. The chain uses TRBV12-3 or TRBV12-4 and TRBJ2-7; D is perhaps TRBD1 (6 bases). The CDR3 length is 13 residues. V dropped 2 bases and J dropped 3 bases, with 8 bases sitting between them. The CDR3 spells CASSLIQGYEQYF. CDR3 nucleotide sequence: TGTGCCAGCAGTTTAATACAGGGCTACGAGCAGTACTTC.

This clonotype was recorded many times. The V and J genes are TRBV6-1 and TRBJ1-3, with unresolved D. V lost 8 bases to trimming and J lost 3 bases, with 8 bases between them. This CDR3 has 12 amino acids. CDR1 is MNHNS and CDR2 is SASEGT in the germline V gene. CDR3 loop: CASGEIGNTIYF. The CDR3 DNA reads TGTGCCAGCGGAGAAATTGGAAACACCATATATTTT.

This clonotype was picked up many times. The V call is TRBV6-5, the J call TRBJ1-1; D ambiguous. The V and J ends lost 1 base and 6 bases respectively, with 15 bases between them. CDR1 is MNHEY and CDR2 is SVGAGI in the germline V gene. This CDR3 comprises 15 residues. The CDR3 region has the DNA TGTGCCAGCAGTTACTTGGGAGGGCAGAGACCTGAAGCTTTCTTT. Protein: CASSYLGGQRPEAFF.

This clonotype was seen a handful of times. At one boundary the junction diverges from the germline segment, which might be a read error. The rearrangement links TRBV30 to TRBJ2-7, with D possibly matching TRBD2 (6 bases). The CDR3 contains 11 residues. CDR1 and CDR2 from the germline V gene are GTSNPN and SVGIG (reference sequence). CDR3 sequence reads: CAWMRGYEEYF. The CDR3 DNA is TGTGCCTGGATGCGGGGCTACGAGGAGTACTTC.

This clonotype was picked up many times. The CDR3 coding sequence is TGTGCCAGCAGCGCCTTGTTGGGCAGGCGCTCACCCCTCCACTTT. Amino acid sequence: CASSALLGRRSPLHF. The chain has TRBV27 and TRBJ1-6, with D unclear. The V and J ends lost 6 bases and 10 bases respectively, with 19 bases between them. Germline loops: CDR1 MNHEY, CDR2 SMNVEV (reference sequence). CDR3 length: 15 residues.

This clonotype was seen many times. V and J are TRBV20-1 and TRBJ2-5; 10 bases align to TRBD2. The CDR3 sequence is 17 residues long. V was clipped by 5 bases and J by 1 base; unmatched bases: 13. CDR1 is DFQATT and CDR2 is SNEGSKA in the germline V gene (reference sequence). CDR3 nucleotide sequence: TGCAGTGCTCAATCAGATAGCGGGGGGCCGTCCCAAGAGACCCAGTACTTC. Encoded protein: CSAQSDSGGPSQETQYF.

There are many counts of this clonotype. J is TRBJ2-2 and V is TRBV20-1; D remains ambiguous. Germline CDR1 reads DFQATT; CDR2 reads SNEGSKA (reference sequence). The CDR3 has 12 residues. Trimming pared 6 bases from V and 0 bases from J, leaving 5 bases between. CDR3 DNA: TGCAGTGCGAACGCGAACACCGGGGAGCTGTTTTTT. Protein product: CSANANTGELFF.

This clonotype was seen more than once but under ten times. This chain uses TRBV11-1 with TRBJ1-5; no firm D call. Germline assignment: CDR1 SGHAT and CDR2 FQDESV (reference sequence). Trimming took 6 bases from V and 5 from J, leaving 14 bases between them. This CDR3 comprises 14 residues. In DNA form, the CDR3 reads TGTGCCAGCAGTAAAGGCCGGGCGGATCAGCCCCAGCATTTT. Its protein product is CASSKGRADQPQHF.

This clonotype was recorded a few times. The J gene is TRBJ2-7, the V gene TRBV6-5, with TRBD1 identical over 9 bases. The V gene end was trimmed by 4 bases and the J gene end by 5 bases; junction bases not matched to a gene: 12. CDR1 and CDR2 (germline): MNHEY, SVGAGI. The CDR3 spans 16 residues. CDR3 sequence (DNA): TGTGCCAGCAGTTCCAAGGGCGGGACAGGGTCCCACGAGCAGTACTTC. This encodes CASSSKGGTGSHEQYF.

This clonotype has ten or more counts. The chain carries TRBV5-6 and TRBJ2-5; no clear D. The V and J ends lost 2 bases and 1 base respectively, with 9 bases between them. The CDR3 consists of 14 residues. Per germline, CDR1 SGHDT and CDR2 YYEEEE. CDR3 residues: CASSLPGPQETQYF. Here the CDR3 DNA reads TGTGCCAGCAGCTTACCCGGGCCCCAAGAGACCCAGTACTTC.

The chain has TRBV4-1 and TRBJ2-2, with a weak D call TRBD2 (5 bases). This CDR3 contains 17 residues. Trimming shortened V by 5 bases and J by 1 base, and 17 bases separated the two germline ends. Per germline, CDR1 MGHRA and CDR2 YSYEKL. The CDR3 bases are TGCGCCAGCAGCATCCCAAAGGCGGGCGTGAACACCGGGGAGCTGTTTTTT. This gives the protein CASSIPKAGVNTGELFF.

This chain links TRBV3-1 with TRBJ1-1, with a possible D match to TRBD1 (6 bases). The V gene's germline CDR1 is LGHDT and CDR2 YNNKEL (reference sequence). The length of the CDR3 is 16 residues. V dropped 1 base and J dropped 1 base, with 13 bases sitting between them. The CDR3 bases are TGTGCCAGCAGCCAAGGGGGGCAGGTCGGGAACACTGAAGCTTTCTTT. Protein product: CASSQGGQVGNTEAFF.

This clonotype came up many times. The chain links TRBV10-3 to TRBJ1-1, with D unresolved. This CDR3 comprises 15 residues. Germline V gene data show CDR1 as ENHRY and CDR2 as SYGVKD. The ends were cut back, 0 bases at V and 0 bases at J, with 8 bases in the middle. The CDR3 reads CAISESSPVNTEAFF. The DNA for the CDR3 is TGTGCCATCAGTGAGTCGTCCCCTGTGAACACTGAAGCTTTCTTT.

This clonotype was seen ten or more times. The rearrangement links TRBV27 to TRBJ2-5, with D uncertain. Trimming took 2 bases from V and 1 from J, leaving 11 bases between them. CDR3 size: 15 residues. Germline V gene data show CDR1 as MNHEY and CDR2 as SMNVEV (reference sequence). The CDR3 is CASSLIPGRQETQYF. CDR3 nucleotides: TGTGCCAGCAGTTTAATTCCAGGTCGCCAAGAGACCCAGTACTTC.